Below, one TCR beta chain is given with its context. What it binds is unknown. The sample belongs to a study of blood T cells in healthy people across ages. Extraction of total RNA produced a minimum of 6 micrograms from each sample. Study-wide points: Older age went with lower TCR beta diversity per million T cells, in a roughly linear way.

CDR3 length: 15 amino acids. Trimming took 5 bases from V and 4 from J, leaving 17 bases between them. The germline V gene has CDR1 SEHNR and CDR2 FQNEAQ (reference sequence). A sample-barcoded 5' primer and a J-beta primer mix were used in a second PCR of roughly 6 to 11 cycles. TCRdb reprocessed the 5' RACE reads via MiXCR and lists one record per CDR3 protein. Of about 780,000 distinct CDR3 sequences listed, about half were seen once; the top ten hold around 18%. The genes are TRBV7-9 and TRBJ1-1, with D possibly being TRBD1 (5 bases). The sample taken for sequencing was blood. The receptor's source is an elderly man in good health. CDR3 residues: CASSPERGFGTEAFF. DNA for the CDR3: TGTGCCAGCAGCCCAGAGCGGGGCTTTGGCACTGAAGCTTTCTTT.